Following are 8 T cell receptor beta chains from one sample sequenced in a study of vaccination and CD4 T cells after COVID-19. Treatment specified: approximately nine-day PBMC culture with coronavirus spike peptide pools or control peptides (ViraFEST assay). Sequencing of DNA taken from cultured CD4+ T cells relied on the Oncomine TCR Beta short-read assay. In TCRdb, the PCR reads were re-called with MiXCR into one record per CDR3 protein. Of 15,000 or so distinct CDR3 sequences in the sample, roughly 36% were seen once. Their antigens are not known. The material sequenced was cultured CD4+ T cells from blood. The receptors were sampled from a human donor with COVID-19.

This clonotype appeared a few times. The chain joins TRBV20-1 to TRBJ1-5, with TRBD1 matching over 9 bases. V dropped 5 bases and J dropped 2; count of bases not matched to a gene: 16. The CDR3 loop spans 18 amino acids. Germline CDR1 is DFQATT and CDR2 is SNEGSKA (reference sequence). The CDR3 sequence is CSAAGGAGQGGGNQPQHF. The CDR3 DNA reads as TGCAGTGCTGCCGGGGGGGCGGGACAGGGAGGAGGCAATCAGCCCCAGCATTTT.

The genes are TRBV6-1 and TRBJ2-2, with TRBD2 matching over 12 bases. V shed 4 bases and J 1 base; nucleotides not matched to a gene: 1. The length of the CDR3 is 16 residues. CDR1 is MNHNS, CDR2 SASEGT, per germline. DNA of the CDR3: TGTGCCAGCAGTGCGACTAGCGGGGGGAACACCGGGGAGCTGTTTTTT. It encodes CASSATSGGNTGELFF.

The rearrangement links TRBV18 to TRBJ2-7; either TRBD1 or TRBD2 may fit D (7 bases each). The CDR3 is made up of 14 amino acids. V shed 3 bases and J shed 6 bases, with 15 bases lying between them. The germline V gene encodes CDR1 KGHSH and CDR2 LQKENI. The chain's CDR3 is CASSPVSGTAEQYF. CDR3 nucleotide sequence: TGTGCCAGCTCACCGGTGAGCGGGACAGCCGAGCAGTACTTC.

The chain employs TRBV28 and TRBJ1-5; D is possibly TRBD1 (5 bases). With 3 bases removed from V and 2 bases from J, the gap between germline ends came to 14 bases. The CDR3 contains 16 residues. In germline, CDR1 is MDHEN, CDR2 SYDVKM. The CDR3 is CASSFRKGARNQPQHF. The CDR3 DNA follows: TGTGCCAGCAGTTTTCGTAAAGGGGCGCGCAATCAGCCCCAGCATTTT. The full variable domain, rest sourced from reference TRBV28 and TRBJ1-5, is DVKVTQSSRYLVKRTGEKVFLECVQDMDHENMFWYRQDPGLGLRLIYFSYDVKMKEKGDIPEGYSVSREKKERFSLILESASTNQTSMYLCASSFRKGARNQPQHFGDGTRLSIL.

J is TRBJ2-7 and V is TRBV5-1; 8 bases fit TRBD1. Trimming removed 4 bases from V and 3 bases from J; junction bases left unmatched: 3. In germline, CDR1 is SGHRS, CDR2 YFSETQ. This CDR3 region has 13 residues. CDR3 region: CASSITGGYEQYF. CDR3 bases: TGCGCCAGCAGCATAACAGGGGGCTACGAGCAGTACTTC.

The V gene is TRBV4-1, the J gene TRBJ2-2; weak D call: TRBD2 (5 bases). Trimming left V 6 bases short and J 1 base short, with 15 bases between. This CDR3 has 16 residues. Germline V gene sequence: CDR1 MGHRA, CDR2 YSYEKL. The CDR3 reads CASSPPQRWNTGELFF. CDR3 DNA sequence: TGCGCCAGCAGTCCCCCCCAGCGGTGGAACACCGGGGAGCTGTTTTTT.

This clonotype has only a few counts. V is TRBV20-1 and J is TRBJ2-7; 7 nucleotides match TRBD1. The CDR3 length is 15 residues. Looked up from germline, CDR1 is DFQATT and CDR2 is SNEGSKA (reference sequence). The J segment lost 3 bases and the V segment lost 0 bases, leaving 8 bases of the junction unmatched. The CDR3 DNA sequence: TGCAGTGCTAGAGATCCGAGACAGGGCTTCTACGAGCAGTACTTC. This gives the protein CSARDPRQGFYEQYF.

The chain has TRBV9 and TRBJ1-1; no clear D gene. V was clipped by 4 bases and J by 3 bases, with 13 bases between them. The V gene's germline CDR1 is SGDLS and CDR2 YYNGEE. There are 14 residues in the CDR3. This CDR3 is CASSFNSGDTEAFF. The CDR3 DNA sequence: TGTGCCAGCAGCTTTAACAGTGGTGACACTGAAGCTTTCTTT.